This entry concerns a single T cell receptor beta chain. This CDR3 is 15 amino acids long. V lost 4 bases to trimming and J lost 1 base, with 12 bases between them. Germline-derived CDR1 and CDR2 are SGHKS and YYEKEE (reference sequence). Time point reported: pre-reinfection, 55 to 20 weeks before reinfection detection. Sorted cells were sequenced directly ex vivo without any in vitro expansion. These data come from a study of memory CD8 T cells in hepatitis C reinfection. TCRdb keeps only in-frame clones here, not all; method: immunoSEQ multiplex PCR. The data contain under 60,000 clones, roughly 90% of them singletons.

This chain uses TRBV5-5 with TRBJ1-5; possibly TRBD1 for D (5 bases). This clonotype originated in a man younger than 30 with hepatitis C virus infection. The sequencing input was naive CD8+ T cells sorted from blood. Here the CDR3 reads CASSPLPGSNQPQHF. Here the CDR3 DNA reads TGTGCCAGCAGCCCCCTTCCAGGGAGCAATCAGCCCCAGCATTTT.